This entry is about one TCR beta chain. This sample was included in a study of blood T cell repertoires in COVID-19. Study background: T cells, B-cell-depleted T cells, or PBMCs provided the cDNA or gDNA that served as material.

Clones were read by immunoSEQ multiplex PCR, and TCRdb kept only the in-frame ones, dropping some. This table holds tens of thousands of clones, over 75% found once. This CDR3 has 16 amino acids. Trimming shortened V by 5 bases and J by 7 bases, and 18 bases separated the two germline ends. From germline, CDR1 is SGHTA and CDR2 FQGNSA. The clonotype comes from a man aged 40-49 years with acute or convalescent COVID-19. Material for sequencing was peripheral blood. This chain uses TRBV7-2 with TRBJ1-6, with a tentative D call TRBD1 (6 bases). This CDR3 is CASSPNTGQLNSPLHF. CDR3 in DNA: TGTGCCAGCAGCCCAAACACAGGACAGTTGAATTCACCCCTCCACTTT.